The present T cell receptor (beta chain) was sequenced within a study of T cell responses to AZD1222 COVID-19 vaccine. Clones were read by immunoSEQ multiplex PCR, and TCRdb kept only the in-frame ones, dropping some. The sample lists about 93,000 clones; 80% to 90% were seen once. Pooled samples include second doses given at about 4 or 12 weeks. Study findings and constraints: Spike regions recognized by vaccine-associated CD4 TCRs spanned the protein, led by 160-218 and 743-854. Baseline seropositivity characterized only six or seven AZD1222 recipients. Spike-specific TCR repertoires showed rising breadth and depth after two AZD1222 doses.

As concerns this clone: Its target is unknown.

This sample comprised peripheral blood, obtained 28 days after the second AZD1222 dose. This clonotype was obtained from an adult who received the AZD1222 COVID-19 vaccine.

As DNA, the CDR3 is TGTGCCAGCTCATCACAGCTAGCTATGAACACTGAAGCTTTCTTT. Its translation: CASSSQLAMNTEAFF. The gene calls are TRBV18 and TRBJ1-1; the D is unclear. In germline, CDR1 is KGHSH, CDR2 LQKENI. V gave up 5 bases and J gave up 0 bases, with 13 bases separating them. The CDR3 extends over 15 amino acids.